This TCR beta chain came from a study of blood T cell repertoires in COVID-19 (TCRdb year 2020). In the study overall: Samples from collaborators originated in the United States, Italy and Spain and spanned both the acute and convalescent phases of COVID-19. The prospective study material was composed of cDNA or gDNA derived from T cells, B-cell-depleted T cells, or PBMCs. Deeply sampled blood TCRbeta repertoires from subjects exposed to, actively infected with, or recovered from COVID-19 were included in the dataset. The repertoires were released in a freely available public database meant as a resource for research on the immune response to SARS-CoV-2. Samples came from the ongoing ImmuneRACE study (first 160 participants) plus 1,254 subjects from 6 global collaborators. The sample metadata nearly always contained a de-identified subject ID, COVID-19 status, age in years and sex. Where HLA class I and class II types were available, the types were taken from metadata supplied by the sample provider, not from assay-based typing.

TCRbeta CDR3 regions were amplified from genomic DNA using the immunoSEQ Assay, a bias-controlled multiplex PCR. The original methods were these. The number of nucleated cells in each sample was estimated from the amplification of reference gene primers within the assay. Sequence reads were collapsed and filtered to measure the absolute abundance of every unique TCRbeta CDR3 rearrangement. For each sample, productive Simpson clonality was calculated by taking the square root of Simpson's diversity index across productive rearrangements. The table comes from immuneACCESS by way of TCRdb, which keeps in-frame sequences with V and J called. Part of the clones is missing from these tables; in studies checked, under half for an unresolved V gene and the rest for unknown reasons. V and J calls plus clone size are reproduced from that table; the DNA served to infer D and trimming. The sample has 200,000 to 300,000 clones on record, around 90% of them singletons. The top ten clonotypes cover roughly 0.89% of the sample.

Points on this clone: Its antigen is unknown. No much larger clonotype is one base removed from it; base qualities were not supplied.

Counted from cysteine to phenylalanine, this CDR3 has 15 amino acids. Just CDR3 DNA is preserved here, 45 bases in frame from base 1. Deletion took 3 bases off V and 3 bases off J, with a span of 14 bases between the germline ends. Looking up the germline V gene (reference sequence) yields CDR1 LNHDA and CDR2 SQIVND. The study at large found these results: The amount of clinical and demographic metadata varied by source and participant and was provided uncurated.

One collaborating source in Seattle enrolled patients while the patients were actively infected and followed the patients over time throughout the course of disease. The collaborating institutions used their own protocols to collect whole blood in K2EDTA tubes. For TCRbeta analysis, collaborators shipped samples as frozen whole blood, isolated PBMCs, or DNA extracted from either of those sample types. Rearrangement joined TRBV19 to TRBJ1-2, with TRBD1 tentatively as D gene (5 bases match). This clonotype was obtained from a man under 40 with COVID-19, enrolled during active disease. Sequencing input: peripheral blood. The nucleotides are TGTGCCAGTAGTATTTCCCGGGGGATTGACTATGGCTACACCTTC. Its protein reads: CASSISRGIDYGYTF.